This entry features one T cell receptor (beta chain) sequence. The table came from immunoSEQ multiplex PCR; TCRdb's copy has only in-frame clones and leaves some out. The sample has under 95,000 clones; about 83% are singletons. Trimming took 6 bases from V and 6 from J, leaving 9 bases between them. Germline V gene sequence: CDR1 LNHDA, CDR2 SQIVND (reference sequence). CDR3 size: 12 residues. The data derive from a study of blood T cell repertoires in COVID-19. Study context: T cells, B-cell-depleted T cells, or PBMCs supplied cDNA or gDNA.

The TCR sequence derives from a man aged 60 to 69 with acute or convalescent COVID-19. The gene calls are TRBV19 and TRBJ1-5, with D unresolved. Specimen: peripheral blood. As DNA, the CDR3 is TGTGCCAGTAGCCCTATTTTTCAGCCCCAGCATTTT. This encodes CASSPIFQPQHF. Variable domain in full (rest from reference TRBV19 and TRBJ1-5): DGGITQSPKYLFRKEGQNVTLSCEQNLNHDAMYWYRQDPGQGLRLIYYSQIVNDFQKGDIAEGYSVSREKKESFPLTVTSAQKNPTAFYLCASSPIFQPQHFGDGTRLSIL.